Here is one TCR beta chain with its context. Its antigen is as yet unknown. J gave up 0 bases and V 8 bases, and 14 bases lay outside the gene matches. The CDR3 covers 17 residues. CDR1 and CDR2 (germline): MNHEY, SMNVEV (reference sequence). The PCR ran on 60 Vbeta and 13 Jbeta primers. Method: immunoSEQ multiplex PCR; TCRdb's copy keeps in-frame clones and lacks some. The sample yields roughly 140,000 clones, roughly 79% seen once. The record originates from a study of cytomegalovirus exposure and HLA in healthy donors. General study findings and limits: One variant, a missense change in DCLRE1C, was linked in a later analysis to TCR beta V- and J-gene trimming. Reportedly, a later analysis found an Asian-associated ancestry cluster had fewer N-insertions than the roughly 700-donor mean.

This TCR was sampled from a woman aged 25-40 years in good health and CMV-seronegative. The gene calls are TRBV27 and TRBJ2-3; 7 bases line up with TRBD1. Sequenced: PBMCs. The CDR3, as DNA: TGTGCCAGCCAGCCTTGGGGTGGGACAGTTAGCACAGATACGCAGTATTTT. It codes for CASQPWGGTVSTDTQYF.